Reported below is one T cell receptor beta chain. The antigen is undetermined. The data derive from a study of response to subunit inactivated influenza vaccine. Study observations and caveats: The authors offered the suggestion that each seasonal influenza vaccination recruits few new T cells.

Each CDR3 protein gets one entry after TCRdb re-called the RT-PCR reads with MiXCR. The sample gives approximately 730,000 distinct CDR3 sequences, 11% to 15% of which show up once; 5.5% to 8% is in the top ten. Germline V gives CDR1 SNHLY, CDR2 FYNNEI. V was clipped by 3 bases and J by 5 bases, with 11 bases between them. The CDR3 sequence is 14 residues long. The chain has TRBV2 and TRBJ1-5, with TRBD1 as a possible D gene (6 bases). The sequencing used PBMCs from blood, collected 14 to 15 days before vaccination. The sequence was obtained from a man in his forties or fifties who received an inactivated influenza vaccine. The CDR3 region is CASSDRDTYQPQHF. CDR3 coding DNA: TGTGCCAGCAGTGATAGGGACACCTATCAGCCCCAGCATTTT.